The rows below give T cell receptor beta chains drawn from one sample of a study of T cells after yellow fever vaccination. TCRdb used MiXCR to reprocess the 5' RACE reads, holding one entry per CDR3 protein. The repertoire includes 80,000 to 100,000 distinct CDR3 sequences, approximately 9% of them detected once, and roughly 17% sits in the top ten. This sample comprised CD8+ T cells not binding an NS4B(214-222) dextramer, sorted from PBMCs, obtained around 15 days after the first yellow fever vaccination. These receptors were collected from a young man who received the YFV17D yellow fever vaccine. Both conserved end residues are part of each CDR3. D genes are given only for firm matches. Clone size is given for some rows only: seen once, a few or many times, or a class if the clone is expanded.

J | V | size | D | CDR3 | DNA
TRBJ1-2 | TRBV3-1 | many | . | CASSRTLVYGYTF | TGTGCCAGCAGCCGGACACTCGTCTATGGCTACACCTTC
TRBJ2-7 | TRBV7-8 | . | TRBD2 | CASSSTGLAGFQEQYF | TGTGCTAGCAGCTCAACGGGACTAGCGGGGTTTCAGGAGCAGTACTTC
TRBJ2-7 | TRBV5-1 | few | . | CASSLNRRYEQYF | TGCGCCAGCAGCTTGAACAGGAGATACGAGCAGTACTTC
TRBJ2-1 | TRBV6-2/TRBV6-3 | . | TRBD1 | CASGTGISRDNEQFF | TGTGCCAGCGGGACAGGGATTTCCCGTGACAATGAGCAGTTCTTC
TRBJ2-1 | TRBV9 | few | TRBD1 | CASSAPEGQDYYNEQFF | TGTGCCAGCAGCGCACCGGAGGGACAGGATTACTACAATGAGCAGTTCTTC
TRBJ2-1 | TRBV20-1 | few | . | CSARVTDYNEQFF | TGCAGTGCTAGAGTCACTGACTACAATGAGCAGTTCTTC
TRBJ1-2 | TRBV14 | . | . | CASSQGRDDYGYTF | TGTGCCAGCAGCCAAGGTCGGGACGACTATGGCTACACCTTC
TRBJ2-1 | TRBV20-1 | . | . | CSATIGSGYNEQFF | TGCAGTGCTACGATAGGGTCCGGCTACAATGAGCAGTTCTTC
TRBJ2-6 | TRBV11-2 | few | . | CASSRGEAGANVLTF | TGTGCCAGCAGCCGCGGTGAAGCTGGGGCCAACGTCCTGACTTTC
TRBJ2-3 | TRBV3-1 | few | . | CASSLGGAADTQYF | TGTGCCAGCAGTTTAGGGGGGGCCGCAGATACGCAGTATTTT
TRBJ1-1 | TRBV5-1 | many | TRBD1 | CASSPEGADTEAFF | TGCGCCAGCAGCCCGGAGGGGGCTGACACTGAAGCTTTCTTT